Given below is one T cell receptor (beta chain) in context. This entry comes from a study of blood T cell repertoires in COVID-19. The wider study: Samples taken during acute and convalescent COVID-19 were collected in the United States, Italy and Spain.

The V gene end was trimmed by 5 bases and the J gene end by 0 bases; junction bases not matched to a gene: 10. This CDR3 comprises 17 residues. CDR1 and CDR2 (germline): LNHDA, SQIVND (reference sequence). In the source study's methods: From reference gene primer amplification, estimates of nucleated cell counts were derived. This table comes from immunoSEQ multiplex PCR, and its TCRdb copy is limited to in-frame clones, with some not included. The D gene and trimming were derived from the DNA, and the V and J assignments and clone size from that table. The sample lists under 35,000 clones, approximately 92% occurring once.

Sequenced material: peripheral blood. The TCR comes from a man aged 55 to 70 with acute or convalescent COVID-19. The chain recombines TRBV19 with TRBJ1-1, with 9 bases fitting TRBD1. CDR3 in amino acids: CASSPRRQGVMNTEAFF. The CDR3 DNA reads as TGTGCCAGTAGTCCCCGCCGACAGGGGGTGATGAACACTGAAGCTTTCTTT. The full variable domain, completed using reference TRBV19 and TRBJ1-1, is DGGITQSPKYLFRKEGQNVTLSCEQNLNHDAMYWYRQDPGQGLRLIYYSQIVNDFQKGDIAEGYSVSREKKESFPLTVTSAQKNPTAFYLCASSPRRQGVMNTEAFFGQGTRLTVV.